This TCR beta chain was captured in a study of identical twins. Points on this clonotype: What it binds is not known.

V lost 7 bases and J lost 4, with 15 bases in between. The CDR3 is 14 residues long. Germline values: CDR1 MNHNS, CDR2 SASEGT. The authors used template switching to add a universal primer site and gave cDNA unique molecular identifiers. TCRdb called the 5' RACE reads again in MiXCR, with one record for every CDR3 protein. The sample has 700,000 or so distinct CDR3 sequences, about 9.4% seen once. Study-wide points: Weaker excess twin sharing was seen among beta out-of-frame sequences.

A further study also used this sample, focusing on yellow fever vaccine responses in identical twins. That report adds: Reports say the vaccine T cell response in twins looked partly convergent and partly personalized.

The sequenced sample consisted of PBMCs. The chain combines TRBV6-1 with TRBJ2-3; D tentatively reads TRBD1 or TRBD2 (6 bases each). The origin of this receptor is a woman younger than 30 in good health. The CDR3 DNA is TGTGCCAGCATGTTGGGGGGCAGCGCAGATACGCAGTATTTT. Protein product: CASMLGGSADTQYF.